Listed below are T cell receptor beta chains from one sample, sequenced in a study of shared T cell receptors in the human thymus. Data came from immunoSEQ multiplex PCR; TCRdb stores just in-frame clones and leaves some out. Of about 380,000 clones in the sample, roughly 94% were seen once. Source material: thymocytes. These TCRs come from a human donor. The CDR3 runs from the conserved cysteine through the conserved F or W. The D gene is left open where the match is weak. Clone sizes are given selectively: once, few, many, or a class where the clone is expanded.

d_call: -; v_call: TRBV4-3; clone_size: -; j_call: TRBJ2-1; cdr3_aa: CASSQGLASRVYNEQFF; cdr3_nt: TGCGCCAGCAGCCAAGGACTCGCTTCGAGGGTCTACAATGAGCAGTTCTTC
d_call: TRBD1; v_call: TRBV19; clone_size: -; j_call: TRBJ2-7; cdr3_aa: CASSLTGTGEEWYEQYF; cdr3_nt: TGTGCCAGTAGTTTAACCGGGACAGGGGAAGAGTGGTACGAGCAGTACTTC
d_call: -; v_call: TRBV19; clone_size: -; j_call: TRBJ1-5; cdr3_aa: CASGPQGLNQPQHF; cdr3_nt: TGTGCCAGCGGTCCCCAGGGACTTAATCAGCCCCAGCATTTT
d_call: -; v_call: TRBV9; clone_size: -; j_call: TRBJ2-2; cdr3_aa: CASSVGGELFF; cdr3_nt: TGTGCCAGCAGCGTAGGCGGGGAGCTGTTTTTT
d_call: -; v_call: TRBV4-1; clone_size: -; j_call: TRBJ2-5; cdr3_aa: CASSQEETQYF; cdr3_nt: TGCGCCAGCAGCCAAGAAGAGACCCAGTACTTC
d_call: -; v_call: TRBV27; clone_size: -; j_call: TRBJ1-5; cdr3_aa: CASSSPTSDQPQHF; cdr3_nt: TGTGCCAGCAGTTCCCCCACCTCGGATCAGCCCCAGCATTTT
d_call: -; v_call: TRBV27; clone_size: -; j_call: TRBJ1-5; cdr3_aa: CASSSRKGPSNQPQHF; cdr3_nt: TGTGCCAGCAGTTCCCGAAAAGGACCCAGCAATCAGCCCCAGCATTTT
d_call: TRBD2; v_call: TRBV27; clone_size: -; j_call: TRBJ2-1; cdr3_aa: CASSLHSSGEVYNEQFF; cdr3_nt: TGTGCCAGCAGTTTACATTCTAGCGGGGAAGTCTACAATGAGCAGTTCTTC
d_call: -; v_call: TRBV5-6; clone_size: -; j_call: TRBJ2-5; cdr3_aa: CASSLAVGGPVLETQYF; cdr3_nt: TGTGCCAGCAGCTTGGCGGTGGGGGGGCCGGTTTTAGAGACCCAGTACTTC
d_call: -; v_call: TRBV2; clone_size: -; j_call: TRBJ2-5; cdr3_aa: CASRTMRETQYF; cdr3_nt: TGTGCCAGCAGGACTATGAGGGAGACCCAGTACTTC
d_call: -; v_call: TRBV6-5; clone_size: -; j_call: TRBJ2-2; cdr3_aa: CASSYDRMNTGELFF; cdr3_nt: TGTGCCAGCAGTTACGACAGGATGAACACCGGGGAGCTGTTTTTT
d_call: -; v_call: TRBV4-1; clone_size: -; j_call: TRBJ2-5; cdr3_aa: CASRPRGRETQYF; cdr3_nt: TGCGCCAGCAGACCCCGGGGTCGTGAGACCCAGTACTTC
d_call: -; v_call: TRBV9; clone_size: -; j_call: TRBJ1-2; cdr3_aa: CASRTGGYGYTF; cdr3_nt: TGTGCCTCCCGGACGGGAGGCTATGGCTACACCTTC
d_call: -; v_call: TRBV5-4; clone_size: once; j_call: TRBJ2-7; cdr3_aa: CASSPLWGEQYF; cdr3_nt: TGTGCCAGCAGTCCCCTCTGGGGCGAGCAGTACTTC
d_call: TRBD2; v_call: TRBV4-3; clone_size: -; j_call: TRBJ2-3; cdr3_aa: CASSFIAGTRGGDTQYF; cdr3_nt: TGCGCCAGCAGTTTCATTGCCGGGACTAGGGGGGGCGATACGCAGTATTTT
d_call: -; v_call: TRBV18; clone_size: -; j_call: TRBJ1-2; cdr3_aa: CASSPWASNYGYTF; cdr3_nt: TGTGCCAGCTCACCCTGGGCCTCTAACTATGGCTACACCTTC
d_call: -; v_call: TRBV27; clone_size: -; j_call: TRBJ2-2; cdr3_aa: CASSYGGGELFF; cdr3_nt: TGTGCCAGCAGTTATGGGGGCGGGGAGCTGTTTTTT
d_call: TRBD1; v_call: TRBV29-1; clone_size: -; j_call: TRBJ1-5; cdr3_aa: CSVGTGDNQPQHF; cdr3_nt: TGCAGCGTGGGGACAGGGGACAATCAGCCCCAGCATTTT
d_call: -; v_call: TRBV7-9; clone_size: once; j_call: TRBJ2-7; cdr3_aa: CASSLASGVVYEQYF; cdr3_nt: TGTGCCAGCAGCTTAGCTTCTGGGGTGGTCTACGAGCAGTACTTC
d_call: -; v_call: TRBV27; clone_size: -; j_call: TRBJ1-1; cdr3_aa: CASSTAEGSDTEAFF; cdr3_nt: TGTGCCAGCAGCACGGCAGAGGGTAGTGACACTGAAGCTTTCTTT
d_call: -; v_call: TRBV27; clone_size: -; j_call: TRBJ2-7; cdr3_aa: CASGDEQYF; cdr3_nt: TGTGCCAGCGGCGACGAGCAGTACTTC
d_call: TRBD1; v_call: TRBV5-1; clone_size: -; j_call: TRBJ2-5; cdr3_aa: CASSLGTGGPQETQYF; cdr3_nt: TGCGCCAGCAGCTTGGGGACAGGGGGCCCCCAAGAGACCCAGTACTTC
d_call: TRBD1; v_call: TRBV10-3; clone_size: -; j_call: TRBJ1-5; cdr3_aa: CAISESGGQGCRPQHF; cdr3_nt: TGTGCCATCAGTGAGTCTGGGGGACAGGGCTGCCGGCCCCAGCATTTT
d_call: TRBD1; v_call: TRBV11-3; clone_size: once; j_call: TRBJ2-1; cdr3_aa: CASSLEVGQGSYNEQFF; cdr3_nt: TGTGCCAGCAGCTTAGAGGTGGGACAGGGGTCCTACAATGAGCAGTTCTTC
d_call: -; v_call: TRBV6-5; clone_size: -; j_call: TRBJ2-5; cdr3_aa: CASSYRGRATQYF; cdr3_nt: TGTGCCAGCAGTTATCGGGGCCGCGCGACCCAGTACTTC
d_call: TRBD2; v_call: TRBV10-3; clone_size: once; j_call: TRBJ2-1; cdr3_aa: CAIKRECPYNEQFF; cdr3_nt: TGTGCCATCAAGCGGGAGTGCCCGTACAATGAGCAGTTCTTC
d_call: -; v_call: TRBV30; clone_size: -; j_call: TRBJ2-7; cdr3_aa: CAWSGDATYEQYF; cdr3_nt: TGTGCCTGGAGCGGGGACGCAACCTACGAGCAGTACTTC
d_call: TRBD1; v_call: TRBV15; clone_size: -; j_call: TRBJ2-5; cdr3_aa: CATSSYRGLETQYF; cdr3_nt: TGTGCCACCAGCAGCTACAGGGGGTTAGAGACCCAGTACTTC
d_call: -; v_call: TRBV6-4; clone_size: -; j_call: TRBJ2-3; cdr3_aa: CASSDRGSPTDTQYF; cdr3_nt: TGTGCCAGCAGCGACCGAGGCAGTCCCACAGATACGCAGTATTTT
d_call: TRBD1; v_call: TRBV19; clone_size: -; j_call: TRBJ2-1; cdr3_aa: CASSYRCDRGHNEQFF; cdr3_nt: TGTGCCAGTAGCTACCGGTGCGACAGGGGACACAATGAGCAGTTCTTC
d_call: TRBD2; v_call: TRBV7-2; clone_size: -; j_call: TRBJ2-1; cdr3_aa: CASSLSGRAHNEQFF; cdr3_nt: TGTGCCAGCAGCTTAAGCGGGAGGGCCCACAATGAGCAGTTCTTC
d_call: -; v_call: TRBV11-2; clone_size: -; j_call: TRBJ1-4; cdr3_aa: CASSLGGVSEKLFF; cdr3_nt: TGTGCCAGCAGCTTAGGGGGCGTAAGCGAAAAACTGTTTTTT
d_call: -; v_call: TRBV28; clone_size: -; j_call: TRBJ2-7; cdr3_aa: CASSVRRTPYEQYF; cdr3_nt: TGTGCCAGCAGTGTCAGGAGGACCCCCTACGAGCAGTACTTC
d_call: -; v_call: TRBV21-1; clone_size: -; j_call: TRBJ2-1; cdr3_aa: CASSKEQEYNEQFF; cdr3_nt: TGTGCCAGCAGCAAAGAGCAGGAGTACAATGAGCAGTTCTTC